This paragraph covers one T cell receptor beta chain sequence. The data were taken from a study of blood T cell repertoires in COVID-19. At the level of the study: Both acute and convalescent COVID-19 samples were obtained from the United States, Italy and Spain. The analysed material was cDNA or gDNA that came from T cells, B-cell-depleted T cells, or PBMCs.

Before being deemed recovered, Cohort 3 donors had two negative PCRs, clearance, or symptom resolution. Measured with immunoSEQ multiplex PCR; TCRdb has only the in-frame clones, and not every one. The table has about 320,000 clones, around 90% seen once. The sequenced sample consisted of PBMCs or T cells enriched from blood (not recorded which). The sequence derives from a man aged 55 to 70 who had recovered from COVID-19.

CDR3 protein: CASSLRGLLDTIYF. In DNA, the CDR3 is TGCGCCAGCAGCCTAAGGGGATTATTGGACACCATATATTTT. This sequence joins TRBV4-1 and TRBJ1-3; D perhaps matches TRBD1 (5 bases). This CDR3 spans 14 amino acids. Trimming stripped 4 bases from V and 8 bases from J, with 15 bases between. Germline V CDR1 and CDR2: MGHRA, YSYEKL.